This is a list of T cell receptor beta chains from one sample in a study of cytomegalovirus exposure and HLA in healthy donors. TCRdb keeps only in-frame clones here, not all; method: immunoSEQ multiplex PCR. The sample contains roughly 200,000 clones, 86% of which appear only once. The source material was PBMCs. Receptors were obtained from a woman aged 25 to 39 in good health and CMV-seronegative. CDR3s include the opening cysteine and the closing phenylalanine or tryptophan. Each record gives: V gene, D gene, clone size, J gene, CDR3 DNA, CDR3 protein. The D gene is left open where the match is weak. Size is stated for part of the rows, as once, few or many counts, or as a class when the clone is expanded.

>TRBV7-8|NA|NA|TRBJ2-5
TGTGCCAGCAGCTCCCCGGTCGTGCGGGAGACCCAGTACTTC
CASSSPVVRETQYF
>TRBV5-1|TRBD2|NA|TRBJ2-7
TGCGCCAGCAGCGAGACTTTAGCGGGGGAGTCCTACGAGCAGTACTTC
CASSETLAGESYEQYF
>TRBV9|NA|NA|TRBJ1-4
TGTGCCAGCAGCCCCGAGCCCCAGGGTTGGGAAAAACTGTTTTTT
CASSPEPQGWEKLFF
>TRBV7-3|TRBD2|NA|TRBJ2-2
TGTGCCAGCAGCCGTACTAGCGGGAGGGTCGGGGAGCTGTTTTTT
CASSRTSGRVGELFF
>TRBV5-1|NA|NA|TRBJ2-7
TGCGCCAGCAGCTTGTCTAGCGCGGCGAGCTCCTACGAGCAGTACTTC
CASSLSSAASSYEQYF
>TRBV13|TRBD2|few|TRBJ2-1
TGTGCCAGCAGCCCCGGATCAACTAGCGGGAGGATTGGGGTGGAGTGGAGCTCCTACAATGAGCAGTTCTTC
CASSPGSTSGRIGVEWSSYNEQFF
>TRBV5-1|NA|NA|TRBJ2-5
TGCGCCAGCAGCTTGGAGACTACCCAGTACTTC
CASSLETTQYF
>TRBV6-5|NA|few|TRBJ1-1
TGTGCCAGCAGTTTGACAGGTGCCAACACTGAAGCTTTCTTT
CASSLTGANTEAFF
>TRBV11-2|NA|NA|TRBJ1-1
TGTGCCAGCAGCCGACCCACAGGGCGCACTGAAGCTTTCTTT
CASSRPTGRTEAFF
>TRBV15|TRBD2|NA|TRBJ2-2
TGTGCCACCAGCAGAGATCTAGCGGGAGTCACCGGGGAGCTGTTTTTT
CATSRDLAGVTGELFF
>TRBV10-3|NA|NA|TRBJ2-7
TGTGCCATCAGTAGTGGGTCCCTAGTCCCCGAGCAGTACTTC
CAISSGSLVPEQYF
>TRBV7-8|TRBD2|NA|TRBJ2-1
TGTGCCAGCAGCTTAGCTACGGGGGAGGGCTATGAGCAGTTCTTC
CASSLATGEGYEQFF
>TRBV11-1|NA|NA|TRBJ2-7
TGTGCCAGCAGCTTAAGTAAAGCTGCCTCCTACGAGCAGTACTTC
CASSLSKAASYEQYF
>TRBV19|TRBD2|NA|TRBJ2-1
TGTGCCAGTAGTTCTAGCGGGGGCGCTTTTAATGAGCAGTTCTTC
CASSSSGGAFNEQFF
>TRBV19|NA|NA|TRBJ2-1
TGTGCCAGTAGTATTTCGAGTAACAATGAGCAGTTCTTC
CASSISSNNEQFF
>TRBV15|NA|NA|TRBJ1-3
TGTGCCACCAGCAGAGATCGAGGCACCATATATTTT
CATSRDRGTIYF
>TRBV7-9|NA|NA|TRBJ2-1
TGTGCCAGCAGCCTCCAAGCGCATTCCTACAATGAGCAGTTCTTC
CASSLQAHSYNEQFF
>TRBV19|NA|NA|TRBJ2-1
TGTGCCAGTAGTACCTCAGGGGCCAATGAGCAGTTCTTC
CASSTSGANEQFF
>TRBV21-1|NA|NA|TRBJ2-1
TGTGCCAGCAGCTCAACGGGACTAGCGGGTTACTACAATGAGCAGTTCTTC
CASSSTGLAGYYNEQFF
>TRBV5-1|NA|once|TRBJ2-7
TGCGCCAGCAGTCGGGGGGCGTACGAGCAGTACTTC
CASSRGAYEQYF
>TRBV4-1|NA|NA|TRBJ1-5
TGCGCCAGCAGCCAAGCTGATAGAAGGGGGGGTCAGCCCCAGCATTTT
CASSQADRRGGQPQHF
>TRBV11-2|NA|NA|TRBJ2-7
TGTGCCAGCAGCCCTCGTGAGGTCAACTACGAGCAGTACTTC
CASSPREVNYEQYF
>TRBV15|TRBD1|NA|TRBJ2-5
TGTGCCACCAGCAGAGCAGGGGGCCACTCCCAAGAGACCCAGTACTTC
CATSRAGGHSQETQYF
>TRBV15|NA|NA|TRBJ2-3
TGTGCCACCAGCCTAGAATTAGCACCCGTCGGCACAGGTACAGATACGCAGTATTTT
CATSLELAPVGTGTDTQYF
>TRBV6-6|TRBD1|NA|TRBJ1-4
TGTGCCAGCAGTCCGGGACAGGGTCGGGAAAAACTGTTTTTT
CASSPGQGREKLFF
>TRBV19|TRBD1|NA|TRBJ2-2
TGTGCCAGTAGCTTACAGGGGTATCAAGGGGAGCTGTTTTTT
CASSLQGYQGELFF
>TRBV7-6|TRBD1|NA|TRBJ2-1
TGTGCCAGCAGCTTAGAGGTTCCCGGGACAGGAGAGGGCGATGAGCAGTTCTTC
CASSLEVPGTGEGDEQFF
>TRBV6-1|TRBD2|NA|TRBJ2-7
TGTGCCAGCAGACTCAGCGGGAGGGAAACAAACGAGTACTTC
CASRLSGRETNEYF
>TRBV11-2|NA|NA|TRBJ1-1
TGTGCCAGCAGCCGGGTGAACACTGAAGCTTTCTTT
CASSRVNTEAFF
>TRBV4-2|NA|NA|TRBJ2-7
TGTGCCAGCAGCCAAGCAGGTGGTAGCTCCTACGAGCAGTACTTC
CASSQAGGSSYEQYF
>TRBV7-3|TRBD1|NA|TRBJ2-1
TGTGCCAGCAGCTTAGGGACAGGGAATTGGAATGAGCAGTTCTTC
CASSLGTGNWNEQFF
>TRBV6-1|NA|NA|TRBJ1-5
TGTGCCAGCAGTGAGGGGCAGTTCAATCAGCCCCAGCATTTT
CASSEGQFNQPQHF
>TRBV27|TRBD1|NA|TRBJ2-1
TGTGCCAGCAGTTCCGGGACAGGGTGGAATGAGCAGTTCTTC
CASSSGTGWNEQFF
>TRBV5-5|TRBD1|NA|TRBJ2-1
TGTGCCAGCAGCTCCTTCCGGGACAGGGGAATTGAGCAGTTCTTC
CASSSFRDRGIEQFF
>TRBV19|TRBD2|NA|TRBJ2-2
TGTGCCTCGATGGGACTAGACCTCACCGGGGAGCTGTTTTTT
CASMGLDLTGELFF
>TRBV27|TRBD1|NA|TRBJ2-1
TGTGCCAGCAGTTGGGGACAGGGCGCCACAAATGAGCAGTTCTTC
CASSWGQGATNEQFF
>TRBV2|NA|once|TRBJ1-2
TGTGCCAGCAGTAGAGACAGCCGGTATGGCTACACCTTC
CASSRDSRYGYTF
>TRBV9|NA|once|TRBJ1-4
TGTGCCAGCAGCGTGTCATCACAGGGTGTAGGTGAAAAACTGTTTTTT
CASSVSSQGVGEKLFF
>TRBV29-1|NA|NA|TRBJ2-6
TGCAGCGTTGGGGGAGACTCTGGGGCCAACGTCCTGACTTTC
CSVGGDSGANVLTF
>TRBV28|TRBD1|NA|TRBJ1-2
TGTGCCAGCAGGCGGGCAGGAGGACAGGGCTTGTTTGGCTACACCTTC
CASRRAGGQGLFGYTF
>TRBV5-6|TRBD1|NA|TRBJ1-2
TGTGCCAGCAGCGCACTACAGGGGTCCCCTAACTATGGCTACACCTTC
CASSALQGSPNYGYTF
>TRBV2|NA|once|TRBJ2-1
TGTGCCAGCAGTGAACAGGGCCCGTACAATGAGCAGTTCTTC
CASSEQGPYNEQFF
>TRBV15|NA|NA|TRBJ2-6
TGTGCCACCAGCAGAGCGGGGGTCACTGGGGCCAACGTCCTGACTTTC
CATSRAGVTGANVLTF
>TRBV5-1|TRBD1|NA|TRBJ1-1
TGCGCCAGCAGCCAAAGGACAGGGGGTGACGCTGAAGCTTTCTTT
CASSQRTGGDAEAFF
>TRBV30|TRBD1|NA|TRBJ2-7
TGTGCCTGCCCGACCCCTTCGACAGGGGAACTCGGGGAGCAGTACTTC
CACPTPSTGELGEQYF